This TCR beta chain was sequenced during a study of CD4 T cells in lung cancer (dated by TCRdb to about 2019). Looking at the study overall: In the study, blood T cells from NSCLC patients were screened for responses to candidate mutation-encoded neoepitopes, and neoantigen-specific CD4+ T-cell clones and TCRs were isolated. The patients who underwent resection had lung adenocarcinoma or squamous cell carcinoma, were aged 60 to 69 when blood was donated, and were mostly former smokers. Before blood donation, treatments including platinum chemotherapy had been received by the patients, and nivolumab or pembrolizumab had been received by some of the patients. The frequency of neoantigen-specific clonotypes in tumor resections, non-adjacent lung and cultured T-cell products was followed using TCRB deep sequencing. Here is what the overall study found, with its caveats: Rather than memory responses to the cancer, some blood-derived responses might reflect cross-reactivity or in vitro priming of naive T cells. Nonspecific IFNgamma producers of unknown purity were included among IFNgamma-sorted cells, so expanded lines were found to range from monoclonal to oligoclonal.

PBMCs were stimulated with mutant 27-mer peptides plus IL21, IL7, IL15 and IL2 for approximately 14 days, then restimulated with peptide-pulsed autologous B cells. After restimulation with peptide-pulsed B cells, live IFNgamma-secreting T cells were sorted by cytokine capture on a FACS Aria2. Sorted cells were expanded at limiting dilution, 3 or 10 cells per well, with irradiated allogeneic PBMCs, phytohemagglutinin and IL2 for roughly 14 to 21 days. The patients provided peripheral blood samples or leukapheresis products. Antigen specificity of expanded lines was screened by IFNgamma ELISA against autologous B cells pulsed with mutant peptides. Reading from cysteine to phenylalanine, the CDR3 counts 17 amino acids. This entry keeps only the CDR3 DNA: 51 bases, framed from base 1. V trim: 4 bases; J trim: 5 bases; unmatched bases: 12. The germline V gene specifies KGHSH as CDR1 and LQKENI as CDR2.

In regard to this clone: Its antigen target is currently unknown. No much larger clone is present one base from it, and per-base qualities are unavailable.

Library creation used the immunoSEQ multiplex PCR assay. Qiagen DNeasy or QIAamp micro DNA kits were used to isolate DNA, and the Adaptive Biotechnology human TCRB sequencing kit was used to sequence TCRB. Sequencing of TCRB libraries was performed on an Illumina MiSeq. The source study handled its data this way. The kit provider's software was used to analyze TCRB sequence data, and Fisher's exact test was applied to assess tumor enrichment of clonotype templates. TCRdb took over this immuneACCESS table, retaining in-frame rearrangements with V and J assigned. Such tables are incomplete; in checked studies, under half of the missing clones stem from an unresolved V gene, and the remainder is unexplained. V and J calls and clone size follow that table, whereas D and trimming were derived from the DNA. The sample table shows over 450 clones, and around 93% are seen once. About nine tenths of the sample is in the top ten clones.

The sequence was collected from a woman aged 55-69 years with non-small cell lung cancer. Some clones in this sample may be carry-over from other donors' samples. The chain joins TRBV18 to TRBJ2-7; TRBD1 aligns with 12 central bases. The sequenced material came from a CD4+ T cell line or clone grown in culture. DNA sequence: TGTGCCAGCTCACGAAACACAGCCGGGACAGGGGGCAACGAGCAGTACTTC. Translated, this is CASSRNTAGTGGNEQYF.